This TCR beta chain was sequenced for a study of chemoradiotherapy in HPV16-positive cancers. The CDR3 covers 16 residues. The V gene's germline CDR1 is SGHVS and CDR2 FQNEAQ. V was trimmed by 3 bases and J by 1 base, leaving 13 bases between them. The method was immunoSEQ multiplex PCR; TCRdb's version includes in-frame clones alone and lacks a portion of them. Of about 15,000 clones listed, approximately 84% are singletons. Collection of the sample occurred from a patient who underwent chemoradiotherapy. The TCR sequence derives from a human donor with HPV-associated anogenital cancer. The V gene is TRBV7-8, the J gene TRBJ1-5; D is ambiguous. The CDR3 bases are TGTGCCAGCAGCTTGGACCCTATGCGAAGCAATCAGCCCCAGCATTTT. Protein: CASSLDPMRSNQPQHF.